The rows below give T cell receptor beta chains drawn from one sample of a study of cytomegalovirus exposure and HLA in healthy donors. This table comes from immunoSEQ multiplex PCR, and its TCRdb copy is limited to in-frame clones, with some not included. Of around 170,000 clones listed, roughly 85% are singletons. The sequenced sample was PBMCs. These receptors were collected from a man aged 18 to 29 in good health and CMV-seropositive. Each CDR3 is given with its conserved first and last residue. The D gene is left open where the match is weak. Size is stated for part of the rows, as once, few or many counts, or as a class when the clone is expanded.

d_call clone_size j_call v_call cdr3_nt cdr3_aa
- - TRBJ1-2 TRBV7-2 TGTGCCAGCGGGGCCGGGCCCCAAGGAGTAGCTAACTATGGCTACACCTTC CASGAGPQGVANYGYTF
- - TRBJ1-4 TRBV5-1 TGCGCCAGCAGCTCCAACGGAGCAACTAATGAAAAACTGTTTTTT CASSSNGATNEKLFF
- - TRBJ2-1 TRBV7-9 TGTGCCAGCAGCTCCGGGAGTTTAGAGCAGTTCTTC CASSSGSLEQFF
TRBD1 once TRBJ1-2 TRBV28 TGTGCCAGCAGGCGGACAGGGGTAAACTATGGCTACACCTTC CASRRTGVNYGYTF
- - TRBJ1-4 TRBV5-6 TGTGCCAGCAGTTATGGGGAGAGGAAACTGTTTTTT CASSYGERKLFF
- - TRBJ1-2 TRBV19 TGTGCCAGTAGTTCACCGGACAGAAACTTTAACTATGGCTACACCTTC CASSSPDRNFNYGYTF
- - TRBJ1-5 TRBV28 TGTGCCAGCAGTTTATCATACCGAGGCAATCAGCCCCAGCATTTT CASSLSYRGNQPQHF
TRBD1 - TRBJ2-7 TRBV28 TGTGCCAGCAGCCGGGAAGGACAGGGTCCGGACTTC CASSREGQGPDF
TRBD1 - TRBJ1-4 TRBV9 TGTGCCAGCAGCGTAGGGCCCTTGAGGGGGCGAGGTAATGAAAAACTGTTTTTT CASSVGPLRGRGNEKLFF
- - TRBJ1-1 TRBV7-9 TGTGCCAGCAGCTCCCTACGGACAGCCACTGAAGCTTTCTTT CASSSLRTATEAFF
- - TRBJ2-3 TRBV5-6 TGTGCCAGCAGCTTGGTCCTAACTAGCACAGATACGCAGTATTTT CASSLVLTSTDTQYF
- - TRBJ1-2 TRBV28 TGTGCCAGCAGTAACGGCGGCTATGGCTACACCTTC CASSNGGYGYTF
TRBD2 once TRBJ2-3 TRBV7-6 TGTGCCAGCAGCCCGAGGGACTACACAGATACGCAGTATTTT CASSPRDYTDTQYF
- - TRBJ1-3 TRBV11-2 TGTGCCAGCAGCCTACAGGGTAGTGGAAACACCATATATTTT CASSLQGSGNTIYF
TRBD1 - TRBJ1-3 TRBV27 TGTGCCAGCAGTTCAGGACAGGGGGCAGGAAACACCATATATTTT CASSSGQGAGNTIYF
TRBD1 - TRBJ1-1 TRBV28 TGTGCCAGCAAAACGTCAGGGGGGTCATGGAACACTGAAGCTTTCTTT CASKTSGGSWNTEAFF
- - TRBJ2-7 TRBV14 TGTGCCAGCTCCAGGGGTCGTTCTTCTGGAGCCGACTCCTACGAGCAGTACTTC CASSRGRSSGADSYEQYF
TRBD2 - TRBJ2-3 TRBV6-1 TGTGCCAGCAGTGATAGTCGGACTAGCGTGGAGTATTTT CASSDSRTSVEYF
- - TRBJ2-6 TRBV5-1 TGCGCCAGCAGGGACAGCTCTGGGGCCAACGTCCTGACTTTC CASRDSSGANVLTF
- - TRBJ2-2 TRBV4-2 TGTGCCAGCAGCCATACTACCGGGGAGCTGTTTTTT CASSHTTGELFF
- once TRBJ1-5 TRBV6-1 TGTGCCAGCAGCGGACTTTTGAGCAATCAGCCCCAGCATTTT CASSGLLSNQPQHF
- - TRBJ1-1 TRBV29-1 TGCAGCGTAGCAGGGAATAGGGACACTGAAGCTTTCTTT CSVAGNRDTEAFF
- - TRBJ1-1 TRBV5-1 TGCGCCAGCAGCTTGACAGGGATGAACACTGAAGCTTTCTTT CASSLTGMNTEAFF
TRBD2 - TRBJ2-1 TRBV2 TGTGCCAGCAGACCGGGACTAGAACGCTACAATGAGCAGTTCTTC CASRPGLERYNEQFF
- once TRBJ1-1 TRBV7-3 TGTGCCAGCACCCTGTCAGTTAACACTGAAGCTTTCTTT CASTLSVNTEAFF